The 20 T cell receptor beta chains given below trace back to one sample, sequenced in a study of siplizumab effects on memory and regulatory T cells. Measured with immunoSEQ multiplex PCR; TCRdb has only the in-frame clones, and not every one. The data contain about 97,000 clones, around 90% of them singletons. The material sequenced was non-Treg CD4+ T cells sorted from blood. The receptors come from a human donor in good health.

The genes are TRBV15 and TRBJ1-1, with a possible D match to TRBD1 (5 bases). The CDR3 is made up of 15 amino acids. CDR1 and CDR2 from the germline V gene are LNHNV and YYDKDF (reference sequence). V was clipped by 1 base and J by 1 base, with 10 bases between them. The CDR3 nucleotides are TGTGCCACCAGCAGAGCCCTGACAGAGAACACTGAAGCTTTCTTT. This sequence encodes CATSRALTENTEAFF.

The chain combines TRBV9 with TRBJ2-5; D might be TRBD1 or TRBD2, each matching 6 bases. Germline V gene sequence: CDR1 SGDLS, CDR2 YYNGEE. The CDR3 extends over 13 amino acids. V was trimmed by 1 base and J by 4 bases, leaving 8 bases between them. CDR3 coding DNA: TGTGCCAGCAGCGTAAGGGGGGCAGAGACCCAGTACTTC. It is translated as CASSVRGAETQYF.

The J gene is TRBJ2-3, the V gene TRBV27; the D gene is possibly TRBD1 (5 bases). The CDR3 sequence is 17 residues long. Germline V gene data show CDR1 as MNHEY and CDR2 as SMNVEV (reference sequence). Deletions cut 3 bases from V and 1 base from J, with 17 bases between. CDR3 residues: CASSLSPPVGGTDTQYF. The CDR3, as DNA: TGTGCCAGCAGTTTGTCCCCTCCTGTAGGGGGCACAGATACGCAGTATTTT.

CDR3: CASSYRSGAGAMSSYNEQFF. The DNA of the CDR3 is TGCGCCAGCAGTTACCGGTCAGGAGCGGGAGCCATGAGCTCCTACAATGAGCAGTTCTTC. J is TRBJ2-1 and V is TRBV5-1, with 8 positions matching TRBD2. With V trimmed by 5 bases and J by 0 bases, 19 bases remained unmatched. Germline CDR1 reads SGHRS; CDR2 reads YFSETQ. The CDR3 contains 20 residues. The entire variable domain, with the rest obtained from reference TRBV5-1 and TRBJ2-1, is as follows: KAGVTQTPRYLIKTRGQQVTLSCSPISGHRSVSWYQQTPGQGLQFLFEYFSETQRNKGNFPGRFSGRQFSNSRSEMNVSTLELGDSALYLCASSYRSGAGAMSSYNEQFFGPGTRLTVL.

The rearrangement uses TRBV21-1 and TRBJ2-7; TRBD1, the D gene given by the table, was not confirmed from the DNA. TRBV21-1 is given as a pseudogene. The CDR3 spans 16 residues. CDR3: CASSSRESGDPCEQYF. CDR3 sequence (DNA): TGTGCCAGCAGCTCGCGCGAATCAGGGGATCCGTGCGAGCAGTACTTC.

The V gene is TRBV11-1, the J gene TRBJ2-5; D gene uncertain. Germline CDR1 is SGHAT and CDR2 is FQDESV (reference sequence). Trimming removed 1 base from V and 4 bases from J, with 10 bases in between. CDR3 length: 14 residues. DNA for the CDR3: TGTGCCAGCAGCTTAGAACGGGTGCGAGAGACCCAGTACTTC. It is translated as CASSLERVRETQYF.

The genes are TRBV7-3 and TRBJ2-1, with TRBD2 matching 11 bases. Trimming removed 4 bases from V and 7 bases from J; junction bases left unmatched: 9. The CDR3 is 16 residues long. Germline V lookup: CDR1 SGHTA, CDR2 FQGTGA. The CDR3 nucleotides read TGTGCCAGCAGCTCCTCACTAGCGGGAGTTGATAATGAGCAGTTCTTC. As protein: CASSSSLAGVDNEQFF.

The chain links TRBV6-5 to TRBJ2-1, with D unclear. Trimming removed 5 bases from V and 8 bases from J, with 19 bases in between. Germline-derived CDR1 and CDR2 are MNHEY and SVGAGI. This CDR3 comprises 15 residues. In DNA form, the CDR3 reads TGTGCCAGCAGTCCACAAACTCAGGTTCAGGATGAGCAGTTCTTC. As protein: CASSPQTQVQDEQFF.

V and J are TRBV25-1 and TRBJ1-1, with 11 bases that match TRBD1. This CDR3 region has 16 residues. Trimming cost V 3 bases and J 1 base; bases outside gene matches: 4. Germline CDR1 reads MGHDK; CDR2 reads SYGVNS. The CDR3 region is CASSDLGQGANTEAFF. In DNA, the CDR3 is TGTGCCAGCAGTGATCTTGGACAGGGGGCGAACACTGAAGCTTTCTTT. Combining the CDR3 with reference TRBV25-1 and TRBJ1-1 gives the whole variable domain EADIYQTPRYLVIGTGKKITLECSQTMGHDKMYWYQQDPGMELHLIHYSYGVNSTEKGDLSSESTVSRIRTEHFPLTLESARPSHTSQYLCASSDLGQGANTEAFFGQGTRLTVV.

The gene calls are TRBV11-2 and TRBJ2-1; no clear D. This CDR3 is built from 14 residues. Looked up from germline, CDR1 is SGHAT and CDR2 is FQNNGV. Trimming pared 5 bases from V and 6 bases from J, leaving 14 bases between. The CDR3 sequence is CASSKDPQPNEQFF. DNA for the CDR3: TGTGCCAGCAGCAAAGACCCTCAGCCCAATGAGCAGTTCTTC.

This clone has just one count. The chain combines TRBV5-5 with TRBJ2-5, with TRBD2 matching 9 bases. The CDR3 covers 14 residues. Unmatched junction bases numbered 2, after V lost 0 bases and J lost 5 bases. Germline V gene lookup returns CDR1 SGHKS and CDR2 YYEKEE (reference sequence). CDR3 sequence: CASSLVAGVETQYF. CDR3 in DNA: TGTGCCAGCAGCTTGGTAGCGGGAGTTGAGACCCAGTACTTC.

The V and J genes are TRBV10-3 and TRBJ1-5, with a possible D match to TRBD1 (5 bases). Trimming took off 6 bases at V and 4 bases at J, with 10 bases between the two ends. CDR1 ENHRY and CDR2 SYGVKD come from the germline V gene. The CDR3 runs to 13 residues. The CDR3 spells CAIRGTENQPQHF. CDR3 nucleotide sequence: TGTGCCATCAGGGGGACGGAAAATCAGCCCCAGCATTTT.

Note on this clone: The junction departs from the called germline gene at one end, perhaps through a read error. The chain recombines TRBV19 with TRBJ2-7, with a weak D call TRBD2 (5 bases). Germline V gene data show CDR1 as LNHDA and CDR2 as SQIVND (reference sequence). CDR3 size: 13 residues. The CDR3 reads CASNITRGYEQYF. The CDR3 region has the DNA TGTGCCAGTAATATAACACGGGGTTACGAGCAGTACTTC.

The V and J genes are TRBV6-5 and TRBJ1-2; D is uncertain. Germline V gives CDR1 MNHEY, CDR2 SVGAGI. Trimming cost V 5 bases and J 7 bases, with 14 bases left between them. The CDR3 sequence is 13 residues long. In DNA form, the CDR3 reads TGTGCCAGCAGTGAACTCTGGACGGTTGGCTACACCTTC. Its protein is CASSELWTVGYTF.

This chain links TRBV5-1 with TRBJ2-4, with TRBD1 as a possible D gene (6 bases). This CDR3 has 14 residues. Per germline, CDR1 SGHRS and CDR2 YFSETQ. Trimming removed 5 bases at V and 3 bases at J, with 12 bases between. The chain's CDR3 is CASRPGQLKNIQYF. CDR3 coding DNA: TGCGCCAGCAGGCCCGGACAGCTCAAAAACATTCAGTACTTC.

The chain couples TRBV2 to TRBJ1-5; D remains unclear. This CDR3 spans 14 amino acids. Deletions cut 10 bases from V and 6 bases from J, with 19 bases between. CDR1 is SNHLY and CDR2 is FYNNEI in the germline V gene. This CDR3 is CATQMGGSGQPQHF. The CDR3 DNA reads as TGTGCCACCCAAATGGGCGGGTCGGGTCAGCCCCAGCATTTT. The variable domain in full, completed from reference TRBV2 and TRBJ1-5, reads EPEVTQTPSHQVTQMGQEVILRCVPISNHLYFYWYRQILGQKVEFLVSFYNNEISEKSEIFDDQFSVERPDGSNFTLKIRSTKLEDSAMYFCATQMGGSGQPQHFGDGTRLSIL.

The gene calls are TRBV5-1 and TRBJ2-3, with 10 bases identical to TRBD2. J lost 1 base, V lost 4 bases, and 6 bases had no gene match. CDR3 length: 16 residues. Germline CDR1 is SGHRS and CDR2 is YFSETQ. The CDR3: CASSGVSGRGTDTQYF. In DNA form, the CDR3 reads TGCGCCAGCAGCGGGGTGAGCGGGAGGGGCACAGATACGCAGTATTTT.

This chain connects TRBV6-5 to TRBJ2-1; either TRBD1 or TRBD2 may supply D (5 bases each). The germline V gene has CDR1 MNHEY and CDR2 SVGAGI. Trimming shortened V by 6 bases and J by 4 bases, and 13 bases separated the two germline ends. The CDR3 contains 14 residues. DNA for the CDR3: TGTGCCAGCAGAGGGGACGAACCTTACAATGAGCAGTTCTTC. Translation: CASRGDEPYNEQFF.

This clone was seen a few times. CDR3 sequence reads: CASRNRQGSTDTQYF. CDR3 in DNA: TGTGCCAGTAGGAATAGACAGGGCTCGACAGATACGCAGTATTTT. The rearrangement links TRBV19 to TRBJ2-3; TRBD1 matches 7 bases. The CDR3 runs 15 residues. Germline V gene sequence: CDR1 LNHDA, CDR2 SQIVND (reference sequence). J gave up 3 bases and V 6 bases, and 9 bases lay outside the gene matches.

This chain uses TRBV12-5 with TRBJ2-1; D is undetermined. The CDR3 runs 14 residues. The germline CDR1 and CDR2 sequences are LGHNT and FRNRAP. With 0 bases removed from V and 3 bases from J, the gap between germline ends came to 6 bases. The CDR3 sequence: CASGLVKVYNEQFF. CDR3 bases: TGTGCTAGTGGTTTGGTTAAAGTCTACAATGAGCAGTTCTTC.